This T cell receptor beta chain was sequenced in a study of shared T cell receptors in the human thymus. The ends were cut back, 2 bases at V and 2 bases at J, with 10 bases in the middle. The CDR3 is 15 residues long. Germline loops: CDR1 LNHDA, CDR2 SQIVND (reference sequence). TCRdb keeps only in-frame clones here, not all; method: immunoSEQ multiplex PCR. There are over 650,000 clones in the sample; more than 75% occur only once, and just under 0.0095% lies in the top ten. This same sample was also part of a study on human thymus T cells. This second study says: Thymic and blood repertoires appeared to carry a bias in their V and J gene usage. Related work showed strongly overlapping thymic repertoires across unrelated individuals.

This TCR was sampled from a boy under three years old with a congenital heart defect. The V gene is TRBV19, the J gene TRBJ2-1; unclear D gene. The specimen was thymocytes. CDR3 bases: TGTGCCAGTAGTATAATTCTCCAGACCTACAATGAGCAGTTCTTC. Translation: CASSIILQTYNEQFF.